The source of this T cell receptor beta chain is a study of identical twins. Trimming took off 6 bases at V and 6 bases at J, with 17 bases between the two ends. Per the germline V gene, CDR1 is MDHEN and CDR2 is SYDVKM. The CDR3 length is 14 residues. Whole-study results and caveats: Fewer insertions were carried by abundant cord blood beta clonotypes, but none was seen in memory repertoires. Models underestimated TCR alpha sharing (out-of-frame) in monozygotic twins.

The authors used template switching to add a universal primer site and gave cDNA unique molecular identifiers. TCRdb independently ran MiXCR on the 5' RACE reads; one entry per CDR3 protein. There are 550,000 to 800,000 distinct CDR3 sequences in the sample; about 7% occur only once, and roughly 1.6% lies in the top ten. A word on this clonotype: The antigen remains undetermined.

The same data also contributed to another study, on yellow fever vaccine responses in identical twins.

The TCR was taken from a woman younger than 35 in good health. The sequenced sample was PBMCs. The chain combines TRBV28 with TRBJ1-1; D perhaps matches TRBD1 (6 bases). The CDR3 sequence: CASRPPQGLAEAFF. CDR3 nucleotides: TGTGCCAGCAGGCCACCTCAGGGGCTGGCTGAAGCTTTCTTT.